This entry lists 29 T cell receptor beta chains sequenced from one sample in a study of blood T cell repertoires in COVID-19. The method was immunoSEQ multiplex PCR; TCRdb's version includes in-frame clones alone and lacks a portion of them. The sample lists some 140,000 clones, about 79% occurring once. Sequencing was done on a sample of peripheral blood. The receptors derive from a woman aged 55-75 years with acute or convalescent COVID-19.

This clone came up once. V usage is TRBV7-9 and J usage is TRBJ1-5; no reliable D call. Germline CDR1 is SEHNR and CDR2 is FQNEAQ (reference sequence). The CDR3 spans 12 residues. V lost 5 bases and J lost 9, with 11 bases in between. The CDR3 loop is CASSPTGSPQHF. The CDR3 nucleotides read TGTGCCAGCAGCCCTACCGGTTCGCCCCAGCATTTT.

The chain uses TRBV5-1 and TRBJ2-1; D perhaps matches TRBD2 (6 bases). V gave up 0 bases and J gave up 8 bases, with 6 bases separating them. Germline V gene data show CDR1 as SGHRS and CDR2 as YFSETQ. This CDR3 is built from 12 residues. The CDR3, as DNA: TGCGCCAGCAGCTTGGTAGCGGATGAGCAGTTCTTC. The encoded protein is CASSLVADEQFF.

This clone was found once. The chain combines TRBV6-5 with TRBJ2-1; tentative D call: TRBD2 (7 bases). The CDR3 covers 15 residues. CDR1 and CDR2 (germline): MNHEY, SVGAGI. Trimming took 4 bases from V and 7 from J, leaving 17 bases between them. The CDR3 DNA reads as TGTGCCAGCAGTTTGGTGGGGGGGGCCCGTAATGAGCAGTTCTTC. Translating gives CASSLVGGARNEQFF.

The CDR3 sequence is CASQDSFGANVLTF. In nucleotides, the CDR3 is TGTGCCAGCCAGGACAGTTTTGGGGCCAACGTCCTGACTTTC. The rearrangement uses TRBV19 and TRBJ2-6; TRBD1 might be the D (6 bases). Trimming pared 9 bases from V and 3 bases from J, leaving 12 bases between. The V gene's germline CDR1 is LNHDA and CDR2 SQIVND (reference sequence). This CDR3 comprises 14 residues.

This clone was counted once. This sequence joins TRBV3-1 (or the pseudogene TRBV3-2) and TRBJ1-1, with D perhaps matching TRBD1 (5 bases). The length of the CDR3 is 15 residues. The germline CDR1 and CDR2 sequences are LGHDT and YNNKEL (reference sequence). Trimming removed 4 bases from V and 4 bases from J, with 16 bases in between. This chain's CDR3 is CASSPVGGQTTEAFF. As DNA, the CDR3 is TGTGCCAGCAGCCCGGTCGGGGGTCAGACCACTGAAGCTTTCTTT.

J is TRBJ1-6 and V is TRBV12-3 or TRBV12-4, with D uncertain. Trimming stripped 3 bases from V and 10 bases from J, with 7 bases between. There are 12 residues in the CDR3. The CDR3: CASSFVGSPLHF. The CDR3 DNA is TGTGCCAGCAGTTTTGTGGGCTCACCCCTCCACTTT.

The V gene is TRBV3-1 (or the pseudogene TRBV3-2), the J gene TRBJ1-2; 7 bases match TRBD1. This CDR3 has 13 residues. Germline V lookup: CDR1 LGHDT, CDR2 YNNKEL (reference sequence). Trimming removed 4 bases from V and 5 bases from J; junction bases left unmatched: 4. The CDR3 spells CASSPQDRYGYTF. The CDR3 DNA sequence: TGTGCCAGCAGCCCGCAGGACAGGTATGGCTACACCTTC.

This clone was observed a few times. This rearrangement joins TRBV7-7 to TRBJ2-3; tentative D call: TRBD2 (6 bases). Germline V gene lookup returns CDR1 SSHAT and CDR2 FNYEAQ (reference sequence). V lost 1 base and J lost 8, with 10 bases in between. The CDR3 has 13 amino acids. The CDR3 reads CASSLDPSATQYF. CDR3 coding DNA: TGTGCCAGCAGCTTAGATCCTAGCGCTACGCAGTATTTT.

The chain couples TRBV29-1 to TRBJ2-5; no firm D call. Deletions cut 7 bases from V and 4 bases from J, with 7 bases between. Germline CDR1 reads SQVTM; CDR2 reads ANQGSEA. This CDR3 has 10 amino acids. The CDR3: CSGLLETQYF. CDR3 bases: TGCAGCGGTCTACTAGAGACCCAGTACTTC.

CDR3 sequence reads: CASSVGRDRLNTGELFF. CDR3 in DNA: TGTGCCAGCAGCGTAGGCCGGGACAGGTTGAACACCGGGGAGCTGTTTTTT. The chain has TRBV9 and TRBJ2-2; 8 positions agree with TRBD1. J was trimmed by 1 base and V by 0 bases; bases with no gene match: 5. The CDR3 spans 17 residues. The germline CDR1 and CDR2 sequences are SGDLS and YYNGEE.

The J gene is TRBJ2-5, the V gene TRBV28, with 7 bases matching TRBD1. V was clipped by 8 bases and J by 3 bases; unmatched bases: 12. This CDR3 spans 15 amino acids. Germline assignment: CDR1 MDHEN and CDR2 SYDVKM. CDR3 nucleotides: TGTGCCAGCGGGCGACAGGGCGATCCAAAAGAGACCCAGTACTTC. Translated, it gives CASGRQGDPKETQYF.

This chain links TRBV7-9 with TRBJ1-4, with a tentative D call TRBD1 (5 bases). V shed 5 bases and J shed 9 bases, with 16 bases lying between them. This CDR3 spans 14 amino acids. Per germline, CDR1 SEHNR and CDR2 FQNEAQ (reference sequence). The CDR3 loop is CASSHDGGSKKLFF. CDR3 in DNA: TGTGCCAGCAGCCATGACGGGGGGAGTAAAAAACTGTTTTTT.

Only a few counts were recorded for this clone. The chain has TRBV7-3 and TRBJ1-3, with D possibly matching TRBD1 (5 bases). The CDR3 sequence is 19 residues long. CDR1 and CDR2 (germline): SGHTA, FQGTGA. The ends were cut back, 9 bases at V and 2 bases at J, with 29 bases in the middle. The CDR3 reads CARPAHRGDLFETGNTIYF. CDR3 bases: TGTGCCAGACCCGCCCACCGCGGGGACCTATTTGAAACTGGAAACACCATATATTTT.

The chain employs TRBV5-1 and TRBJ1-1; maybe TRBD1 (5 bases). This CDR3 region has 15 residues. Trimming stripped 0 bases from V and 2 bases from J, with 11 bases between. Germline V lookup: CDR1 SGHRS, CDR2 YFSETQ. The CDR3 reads CASSLGGWANTEAFF. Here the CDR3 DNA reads TGCGCCAGCAGCTTGGGGGGCTGGGCTAACACTGAAGCTTTCTTT.

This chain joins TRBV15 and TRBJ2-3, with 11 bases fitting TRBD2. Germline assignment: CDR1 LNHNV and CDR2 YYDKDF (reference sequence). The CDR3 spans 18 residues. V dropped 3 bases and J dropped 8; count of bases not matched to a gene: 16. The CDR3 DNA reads TGTGCCACCAGCAGTTCTCCGGGGGCTAGCGGGGGGCGCATTACGCAGTATTTT. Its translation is CATSSSPGASGGRITQYF.

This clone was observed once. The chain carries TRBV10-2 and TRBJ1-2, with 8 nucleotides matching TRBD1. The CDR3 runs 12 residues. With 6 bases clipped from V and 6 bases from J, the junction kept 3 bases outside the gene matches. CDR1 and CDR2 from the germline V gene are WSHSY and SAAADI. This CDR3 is CASRGQGDGYTF. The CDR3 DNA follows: TGCGCCAGCAGAGGACAGGGCGATGGCTACACCTTC.

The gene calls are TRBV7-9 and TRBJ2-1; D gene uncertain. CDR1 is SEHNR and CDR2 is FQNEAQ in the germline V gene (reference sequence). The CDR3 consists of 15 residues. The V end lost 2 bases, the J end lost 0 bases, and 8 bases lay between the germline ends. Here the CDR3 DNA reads TGTGCCAGCAGCTTAAGCGAGAGCTCCTACAATGAGCAGTTCTTC. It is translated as CASSLSESSYNEQFF.

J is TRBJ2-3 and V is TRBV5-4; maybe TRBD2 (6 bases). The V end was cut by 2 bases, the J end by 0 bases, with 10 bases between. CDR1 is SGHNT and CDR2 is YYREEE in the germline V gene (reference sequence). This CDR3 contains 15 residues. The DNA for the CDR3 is TGTGCCAGCAGCTTCGGGAGACAAAGCACAGATACGCAGTATTTT. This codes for CASSFGRQSTDTQYF. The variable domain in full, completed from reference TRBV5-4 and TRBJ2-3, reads ETGVTQSPTHLIKTRGQQVTLRCSSQSGHNTVSWYQQALGQGPQFIFQYYREEENGRGNFPPRFSGLQFPNYSSELNVNALELDDSALYLCASSFGRQSTDTQYFGPGTRLTVL.

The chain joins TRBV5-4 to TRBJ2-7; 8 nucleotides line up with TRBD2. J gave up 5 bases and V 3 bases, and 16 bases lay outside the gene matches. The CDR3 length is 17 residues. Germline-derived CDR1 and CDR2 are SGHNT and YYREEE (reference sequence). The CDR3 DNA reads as TGTGCCAGCAGCTCCCGAAAGAGTGGCGGGGGGATGAACGAGCAGTACTTC. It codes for CASSSRKSGGGMNEQYF.

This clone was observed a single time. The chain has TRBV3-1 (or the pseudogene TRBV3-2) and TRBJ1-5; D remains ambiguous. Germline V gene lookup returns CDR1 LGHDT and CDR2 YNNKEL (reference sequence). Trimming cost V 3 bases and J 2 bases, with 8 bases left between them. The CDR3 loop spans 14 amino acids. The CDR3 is CASSQGWGNQPQHF. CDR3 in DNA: TGTGCCAGCAGCCAGGGCTGGGGCAATCAGCCCCAGCATTTT.

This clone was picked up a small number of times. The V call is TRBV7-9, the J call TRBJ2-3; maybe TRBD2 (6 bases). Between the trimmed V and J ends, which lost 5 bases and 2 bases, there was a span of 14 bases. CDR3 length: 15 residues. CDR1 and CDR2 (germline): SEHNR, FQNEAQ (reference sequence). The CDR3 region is CASSPPGGVTDTQYF. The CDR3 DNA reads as TGTGCCAGCAGCCCTCCCGGGGGAGTCACAGATACGCAGTATTTT.

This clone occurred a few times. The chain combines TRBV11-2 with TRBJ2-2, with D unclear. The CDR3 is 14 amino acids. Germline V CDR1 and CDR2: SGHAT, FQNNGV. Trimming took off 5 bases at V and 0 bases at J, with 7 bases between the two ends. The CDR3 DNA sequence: TGTGCCAGCAGCCTTCAGTCGAACACCGGGGAGCTGTTTTTT. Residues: CASSLQSNTGELFF.

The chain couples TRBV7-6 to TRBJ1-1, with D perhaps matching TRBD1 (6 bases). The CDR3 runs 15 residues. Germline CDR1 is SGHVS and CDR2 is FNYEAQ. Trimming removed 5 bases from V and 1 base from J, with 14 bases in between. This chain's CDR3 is CASSARQGTNTEAFF. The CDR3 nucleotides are TGTGCCAGCAGCGCCAGGCAGGGGACGAACACTGAAGCTTTCTTT.

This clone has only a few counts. CDR3 nucleotide sequence: TGTGCCAGCAGCAGGAGCGGGGTGAACACTGAAGCTTTCTTT. It specifies CASSRSGVNTEAFF. This chain connects TRBV11-3 to TRBJ1-1; D is unresolved. Trimming pared 5 bases from V and 0 bases from J, leaving 10 bases between. There are 14 residues in the CDR3. The germline V gene encodes CDR1 SGHNT and CDR2 YENEEA.

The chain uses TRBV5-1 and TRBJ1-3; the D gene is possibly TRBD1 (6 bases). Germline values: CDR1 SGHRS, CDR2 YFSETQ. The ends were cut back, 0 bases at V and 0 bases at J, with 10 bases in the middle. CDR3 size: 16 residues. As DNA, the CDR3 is TGCGCCAGCAGCTTGGCCGGGACACTCTCTGGAAACACCATATATTTT. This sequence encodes CASSLAGTLSGNTIYF.

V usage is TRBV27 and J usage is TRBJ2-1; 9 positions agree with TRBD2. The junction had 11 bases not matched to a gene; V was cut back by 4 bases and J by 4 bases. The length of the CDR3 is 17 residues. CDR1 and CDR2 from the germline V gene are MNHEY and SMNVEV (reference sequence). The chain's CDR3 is CASSSPSTSGSYNEQFF. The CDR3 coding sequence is TGTGCCAGCAGTTCCCCCTCAACTAGCGGGTCTTACAATGAGCAGTTCTTC.

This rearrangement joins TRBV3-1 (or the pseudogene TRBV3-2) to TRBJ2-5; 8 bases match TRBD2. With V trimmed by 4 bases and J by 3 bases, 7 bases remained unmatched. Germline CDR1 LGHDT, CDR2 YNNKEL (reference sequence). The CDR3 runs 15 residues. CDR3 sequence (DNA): TGTGCCAGCAGCCCCGGACTAGCCCGAGAAGAGACCCAGTACTTC. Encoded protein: CASSPGLAREETQYF.

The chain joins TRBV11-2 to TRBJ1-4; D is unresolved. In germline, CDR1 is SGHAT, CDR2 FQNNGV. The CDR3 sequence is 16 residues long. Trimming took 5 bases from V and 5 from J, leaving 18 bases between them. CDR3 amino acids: CASSPLWVTGNEKLFF. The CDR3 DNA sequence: TGTGCCAGCAGCCCTCTGTGGGTAACGGGAAATGAAAAACTGTTTTTT.

CDR3 bases: TGTGCCATCAGTGAGTCCCAGAATCAAGCTTTCTTT. This codes for CAISESQNQAFF. The rearrangement uses TRBV10-3 and TRBJ1-1; D remains unclear. CDR1 is ENHRY, CDR2 SYGVKD, per germline. This CDR3 contains 12 residues. Trimming removed 0 bases from V and 9 bases from J, with 8 bases in between.